A selection of T cell receptor beta chains follows, all from one sample in a study of beta chain features in type 1 diabetes. Assay: immunoSEQ multiplex PCR; the TCRdb copy retains only in-frame clones and omits some. This sample has 70,000 to 90,000 clones; 30% to 35% occur once, and the top ten carry roughly 0.44%. Material for sequencing was stem cell memory CD4+ T cells from blood. The receptors come from a young woman in good health. Each CDR3 is given with its conserved first and last residue. D genes are given only for firm matches. Not every row has a clone size; where given, it reads once, few, many or a size class.

clone size,V gene,J gene,D gene,CDR3 protein,CDR3 DNA
NA,TRBV29-1,TRBJ1-2,NA,CSGSRANYGYTF,TGCAGCGGAAGCCGAGCTAACTATGGCTACACCTTC
few,TRBV5-8,TRBJ1-5,NA,CASSGDSPNQPQHF,TGTGCCAGCAGCGGTGACAGTCCTAATCAGCCCCAGCATTTT
NA,TRBV7-9,TRBJ2-7,TRBD1,CASSVRDSSYEQYF,TGTGCCAGCAGCGTAAGGGACAGCTCCTACGAGCAGTACTTC
NA,TRBV7-2,TRBJ2-2,TRBD1,CASSPGQGTNTGELFF,TGTGCCAGCAGCCCGGGACAGGGAACGAACACCGGGGAGCTGTTTTTT
NA,TRBV4-1,TRBJ2-1,NA,CASSQEAAVPAYNEQFF,TGCGCCAGCAGCCAAGAGGCCGCGGTCCCCGCCTACAATGAGCAGTTCTTC
NA,TRBV4-3,TRBJ1-2,NA,CASSQVGARGYTF,TGCGCCAGCAGCCAAGTGGGGGCGCGAGGCTACACCTTC
NA,TRBV7-9,TRBJ2-1,TRBD2,CASSRTSGGAGYNEQFF,TGTGCCAGCAGCCGGACTAGCGGGGGGGCCGGGTACAATGAGCAGTTCTTC
NA,TRBV6-5,TRBJ2-3,TRBD2,CASSYSWTSGVHTQYF,TGTGCCAGCAGTTACTCGTGGACTAGCGGGGTACATACGCAGTATTTT
NA,TRBV5-4,TRBJ2-2,TRBD2,CASSLGIRIAGRAGELFF,TGTGCCAGCAGCTTGGGGATCCGGATAGCGGGAAGGGCCGGGGAGCTGTTTTTT
NA,TRBV2,TRBJ1-5,NA,CASSEERDQPQHF,TGTGCCAGCAGTGAAGAGAGAGATCAGCCCCAGCATTTT
few,TRBV27,TRBJ1-5,NA,CASRRQNQPQHF,TGTGCCAGCAGGAGGCAGAATCAGCCCCAGCATTTT
NA,TRBV10-2,TRBJ1-2,NA,CASSAKGGSVNYGYTF,TGCGCCAGCAGTGCCAAGGGAGGTTCCGTTAACTATGGCTACACCTTC
NA,TRBV9,TRBJ2-3,NA,CASRGRGSTDTQYF,TGTGCCAGCAGGGGGAGAGGATCCACAGATACGCAGTATTTT
NA,TRBV27,TRBJ1-2,NA,CASSGGGIYGYTF,TGTGCCAGCAGCGGGGGGGGCATCTATGGCTACACCTTC
NA,TRBV12-5,TRBJ1-2,NA,CASGLRTDGYTF,TGTGCTAGTGGTTTACGGACAGACGGCTACACCTTC
NA,TRBV27,TRBJ1-2,NA,CASSPIRGESYGYTF,TGTGCCAGCAGTCCCATCCGGGGGGAGAGCTATGGCTACACCTTC
NA,TRBV7-6,TRBJ2-7,TRBD2,CASSLTSGALEQYF,TGTGCCAGCAGCTTGACTAGCGGGGCCCTGGAGCAGTACTTC
few,TRBV18,TRBJ1-5,NA,CASSQDSNQPQHF,TGTGCCAGCTCCCAGGACAGTAATCAGCCCCAGCATTTT
once,TRBV2,TRBJ2-1,TRBD2,CASNSRRRGAHNEQFF,TGTGCCAGCAACTCCCGGAGGCGGGGGGCACACAATGAGCAGTTCTTC
NA,TRBV18,TRBJ1-1,TRBD1,CASSVGTANTEAFF,TGTGCCAGCTCAGTAGGGACAGCGAACACTGAAGCTTTCTTT
few,TRBV5-1,TRBJ2-7,TRBD1,CASSLSLGQTYEQYF,TGCGCCAGCAGCCTGTCTTTGGGACAGACCTACGAGCAGTACTTC
NA,TRBV7-3,TRBJ1-1,NA,CASSSAGSTEAFF,TGTGCCAGCAGCTCCGCCGGGTCCACTGAAGCTTTCTTT
few,TRBV9,TRBJ2-3,NA,CASSGDSSDTQYF,TGTGCCAGCAGCGGAGACTCATCAGATACGCAGTATTTT
NA,TRBV11-1,TRBJ2-1,TRBD2,CASSPSGTSGYNEQFF,TGTGCCAGCAGCCCAAGCGGGACGTCGGGTTACAATGAGCAGTTCTTC
few,TRBV9,TRBJ1-2,NA,CASSPPWEGLNYGYTF,TGTGCCAGCAGCCCCCCGTGGGAGGGCCTTAACTATGGCTACACCTTC
few,TRBV7-3,TRBJ2-5,TRBD2,CASSPTSDETQYF,TGTGCCAGCAGCCCGACTAGCGATGAGACCCAGTACTTC
NA,TRBV7-2,TRBJ2-2,NA,CASSLLGPGELFF,TGTGCCAGCAGCTTATTGGGGCCCGGGGAGCTGTTTTTT
NA,TRBV6-1,TRBJ2-2,NA,CASTWQGNTGELFF,TGTGCCAGCACCTGGCAGGGCAACACCGGGGAGCTGTTTTTT